One sample yielded the 30 T cell receptor beta chains listed below, sequenced in a study of T cells in Graves' hyperthyroidism and ophthalmopathy. There were TCR beta CDR3 regions amplified from RNA transcripts. Using the HTBI primer set, a first-round RT-PCR was run on the TCR CDR3. One entry per CDR3 protein, called by TCRdb with MiXCR from the multiplex PCR reads. The table has some 490,000 distinct CDR3 sequences, 22% seen once; the top ten hold around 54%. Sequenced: blood. The receptors stem from a woman aged 65 to 85 with Graves' ophthalmopathy.

This clonotype was observed once. The chain recombines TRBV19 with TRBJ1-6; 8 nucleotides agree with TRBD1. Trimming removed 5 bases from V and 5 bases from J; junction bases left unmatched: 5. Germline loops: CDR1 LNHDA, CDR2 SQIVND (reference sequence). CDR3 length: 15 amino acids. As DNA, the CDR3 is TGTGCCAGTAGTCCCAGGACAGGGCATAATTCACCCCTCCACTTT. Its protein is CASSPRTGHNSPLHF.

This clonotype came up a few times. This chain uses TRBV7-9 with TRBJ2-3; D not resolved. CDR3 length: 14 residues. The V gene lost 3 bases and the J gene lost 2 bases, with 9 bases spanning the gap. Germline loops: CDR1 SEHNR, CDR2 FQNEAQ (reference sequence). The CDR3 loop is CASSFPGFTDTQYF. The CDR3 DNA is TGTGCCAGCAGCTTTCCTGGCTTCACAGATACGCAGTATTTT.

This sequence joins TRBV7-2 and TRBJ1-4, with 7 bases fitting TRBD1. Germline loops: CDR1 SGHTA, CDR2 FQGNSA. V lost 6 bases, J lost 8 bases, and 15 bases stayed unmatched. The CDR3 is 16 amino acids. The CDR3 DNA reads TGTGCCAGCAGTCGAGGGGGGGGAGGGGGCAGCGAAAAACTGTTTTTT. Its translation: CASSRGGGGGSEKLFF.

The genes are TRBV9 and TRBJ2-3, with D unclear. The germline V and J ends were trimmed by 0 bases and 4 bases, with 9 bases remaining between them. CDR1 is SGDLS and CDR2 is YYNGEE in the germline V gene. CDR3 length: 14 residues. The CDR3 nucleotides read TGTGCCAGCAGCGTAGGGGTGGAGTCAGATACGCAGTATTTT. This encodes CASSVGVESDTQYF.

This clonotype has more than one count but fewer than ten. V gene TRBV12-3 or TRBV12-4 combines with J gene TRBJ2-1, with D unclear. This CDR3 spans 15 amino acids. V lost 2 bases to trimming and J lost 2 bases, with 10 bases between them. The DNA for the CDR3 is TGTGCCAGCAGTTTATCGCCCGCCGCCTACAATGAGCAGTTCTTC. Residues: CASSLSPAAYNEQFF.

This clonotype has only a few counts. The chain is built from TRBV2 and TRBJ2-1, with TRBD2 matching over 15 bases. Trimming at V came to 2 bases and at J to 3 bases, leaving 11 bases not matched to a gene. The CDR3 is 20 residues long. CDR1 SNHLY and CDR2 FYNNEI come from the germline V gene. Here the CDR3 reads CASSERPRGLAGGIYNEQFF. In nucleotides, the CDR3 is TGTGCCAGCAGTGAACGGCCTAGGGGACTAGCGGGAGGTATCTACAATGAGCAGTTCTTC.

This clonotype was seen at least ten times. This chain links TRBV11-2 with TRBJ2-7; TRBD2 is a possible D gene (6 bases). CDR1 is SGHAT and CDR2 is FQNNGV in the germline V gene. CDR3 size: 14 residues. The germline V and J ends were trimmed by 5 bases and 4 bases, with 15 bases remaining between them. The CDR3 DNA reads TGTGCCAGCAGCAACATACGGGGGTTGTACGAGCAGTACTTC. It is translated as CASSNIRGLYEQYF.

This chain connects TRBV20-1 to TRBJ1-5; D remains ambiguous. CDR1 DFQATT and CDR2 SNEGSKA come from the germline V gene (reference sequence). V was pared by 3 bases and J by 2 bases, with 8 bases between. The CDR3 covers 13 residues. The CDR3 DNA reads TGCAGTGCTAGTCTTGGGCGCAATCAGCCCCAGCATTTT. Protein sequence: CSASLGRNQPQHF.

The chain is built from TRBV20-1 and TRBJ2-7; D is unresolved. This CDR3 contains 14 residues. Germline V gives CDR1 DFQATT, CDR2 SNEGSKA (reference sequence). Trimming removed 2 bases from V and 1 base from J, with 12 bases in between. This CDR3 is CSARRDLGSYEQYF. The CDR3 DNA sequence: TGCAGTGCTAGAAGAGACCTAGGTTCCTACGAGCAGTACTTC.

V usage is TRBV3-1 and J usage is TRBJ2-7; D ambiguous. The CDR3 length is 14 residues. Germline V gene sequence: CDR1 LGHDT, CDR2 YNNKEL (reference sequence). Trimming took 3 bases from V and 6 from J, leaving 15 bases between them. CDR3 in DNA: TGTGCCAGCAGCCATTACGGTAAGCAGGCCGAGCAGTACTTC. The encoded protein is CASSHYGKQAEQYF.

This chain links TRBV27 with TRBJ1-2; D is undetermined. The CDR3 consists of 14 residues. V shed 3 bases and J shed 8 bases, with 16 bases lying between them. Per germline, CDR1 MNHEY and CDR2 SMNVEV (reference sequence). In nucleotides, the CDR3 is TGTGCCAGCAGTTTGCTGCCGGGTTCAGAAGGCTACACCTTC. Translating gives CASSLLPGSEGYTF.

With regard to this clonotype: A much larger clone sits a single nucleotide away, making a read error possible. The chain is built from TRBV2 and TRBJ1-1, with TRBD1 matching over 7 bases. The CDR3 contains 14 residues. The junction had 5 bases not matched to a gene; V was cut back by 6 bases and J by 1 base. Germline CDR1 is SNHLY and CDR2 is FYNNEI. The CDR3 coding sequence is TGTGCCAGCAGGGAGGGGGCACAGAACACTGAAGCTTTCTTT. It translates to CASREGAQNTEAFF.

This clonotype was seen a few times. This rearrangement joins TRBV10-2 to TRBJ2-2; the match to TRBD1 covers 8 bases. The V gene end was trimmed by 8 bases and the J gene end by 9 bases; junction bases not matched to a gene: 8. The germline V gene encodes CDR1 WSHSY and CDR2 SAAADI. The CDR3 is made up of 13 amino acids. CDR3 DNA: TGCGCCAGCCGGGGACAGGCCATTCGGGAGCTGTTTTTT. Its translation: CASRGQAIRELFF.

The chain combines TRBV9 with TRBJ1-1; no definite D call. Germline lookup yields CDR1 SGDLS and CDR2 YYNGEE. The CDR3 has 14 amino acids. V gave up 0 bases and J gave up 1 base, with 7 bases separating them. CDR3 region: CASSVGVGNTEAFF. The CDR3 nucleotides read TGTGCCAGCAGCGTAGGAGTAGGGAACACTGAAGCTTTCTTT.

In its sample, this clonotype was seen many times. The chain uses TRBV28 and TRBJ2-1; the D gene is possibly TRBD1 (6 bases). The germline V gene has CDR1 MDHEN and CDR2 SYDVKM. V was shortened by 9 bases and J by 8 bases, with 14 bases between the two germline ends. The CDR3 loop spans 12 amino acids. As DNA, the CDR3 is TGTGCCAGTCTCAGGGGTCGAGATGAGCAGTTCTTC. It is translated as CASLRGRDEQFF. Based on the CDR3 plus reference TRBV28 and TRBJ2-1, the full variable domain is DVKVTQSSRYLVKRTGEKVFLECVQDMDHENMFWYRQDPGLGLRLIYFSYDVKMKEKGDIPEGYSVSREKKERFSLILESASTNQTSMYLCASLRGRDEQFFGPGTRLTVL.

The V call is TRBV10-1, the J call TRBJ1-2; no firm D call. This CDR3 is 13 amino acids long. Trimming took off 2 bases at V and 0 bases at J, with 4 bases between the two ends. Germline V gives CDR1 WNHNN, CDR2 SYGVQD (reference sequence). This CDR3 reads CASSEQANYGYTF. CDR3 sequence (DNA): TGCGCCAGCAGTGAGCAAGCTAACTATGGCTACACCTTC.

The chain has TRBV27 and TRBJ2-7; 13 positions match TRBD2. The germline V gene encodes CDR1 MNHEY and CDR2 SMNVEV (reference sequence). Germline trimming cut 2 bases from V and 4 bases from J; bases unmatched to any gene: 8. The CDR3 has 17 residues. CDR3: CASSLGDGLAGVYEQYF. DNA for the CDR3: TGTGCCAGCAGTTTAGGAGACGGACTAGCGGGAGTGTACGAGCAGTACTTC.

DNA for the CDR3: TGCGCCAGCAGCTTGGATCGGGTCACCATCGGGGAGCTGTTTTTT. Encoded protein: CASSLDRVTIGELFF. The chain links TRBV5-1 to TRBJ2-2; no definite D call. The CDR3 loop spans 15 amino acids. The V gene lost 0 bases and the J gene lost 7 bases, with 13 bases spanning the gap. Germline CDR1 reads SGHRS; CDR2 reads YFSETQ.

The chain carries TRBV28 and TRBJ2-5, with D unclear. V was pared by 5 bases and J by 1 base, with 17 bases between. This CDR3 region has 16 residues. The V gene's germline CDR1 is MDHEN and CDR2 SYDVKM. The CDR3 here is CASSRVGVMGQETQYF. The CDR3 nucleotides are TGTGCCAGCAGTCGGGTCGGCGTGATGGGCCAAGAGACCCAGTACTTC.

The chain carries TRBV20-1 and TRBJ2-1, with D unresolved. Germline V gene sequence: CDR1 DFQATT, CDR2 SNEGSKA (reference sequence). This CDR3 region has 14 residues. Trimming removed 0 bases at V and 4 bases at J, with 10 bases between. CDR3 DNA: TGCAGTGCTAGAGATCGGTTGCGGTACAATGAGCAGTTCTTC. Protein product: CSARDRLRYNEQFF.

This clonotype was counted a few times. The chain has TRBV7-8 and TRBJ2-5; 14 nucleotides agree with TRBD2. Germline V lookup: CDR1 SGHVS, CDR2 FQNEAQ. The CDR3 sequence is 18 residues long. V gave up 4 bases and J gave up 1 base; unmatched junction bases: 8. CDR3 nucleotides: TGTGCCAGCAGCTCAGGACTAGCGGGAGGTTTAGTCCAAGAGACCCAGTACTTC. This gives the protein CASSSGLAGGLVQETQYF.

A few counts support this clonotype. The V and J genes are TRBV5-1 and TRBJ1-4; D perhaps matches TRBD1 (6 bases). Trimming took 4 bases from V and 3 from J, leaving 10 bases between them. CDR3 length equals 14 residues. CDR1 is SGHRS and CDR2 is YFSETQ in the germline V gene. The CDR3 is CASSQGGSNEKLFF. As DNA, the CDR3 is TGCGCCAGCAGCCAAGGGGGATCTAATGAAAAACTGTTTTTT.

The table lists this clonotype with many counts. The chain couples TRBV6-2 or TRBV6-3 to TRBJ2-7, with 11 bases that match TRBD1. V was pared by 7 bases and J by 3 bases, with 11 bases of the junction left unmatched. Germline CDR1 and CDR2: MNHEY and SVGEGT. This CDR3 spans 16 amino acids. CDR3 nucleotide sequence: TGTGCCAGCACTCTCCCGGCCGGGACAGGGGGCTACGAGCAGTACTTC. Residues: CASTLPAGTGGYEQYF.

This clonotype was seen a few times. V and J are TRBV20-1 and TRBJ2-3; 10 bases agree with TRBD1. The trim removed 6 bases at V and 1 base at J, leaving 7 bases unmatched. Germline-derived CDR1 and CDR2 are DFQATT and SNEGSKA (reference sequence). CDR3 length: 15 amino acids. The CDR3 nucleotides are TGCAGTGCAAATTCCGGGACAGGGGGCACAGATACGCAGTATTTT. It is translated as CSANSGTGGTDTQYF.

The V and J genes are TRBV5-1 and TRBJ2-3; no clear D gene. Germline values: CDR1 SGHRS, CDR2 YFSETQ. The CDR3 runs 13 residues. V was clipped by 6 bases and J by 0 bases, with 8 bases between them. The CDR3: CASKEGSTDTQYF. The CDR3 DNA sequence: TGCGCCAGCAAGGAAGGGAGCACAGATACGCAGTATTTT.

This clonotype came up many times. The genes are TRBV10-3 and TRBJ1-2, with 10 positions matching TRBD1. J was trimmed by 7 bases and V by 7 bases; bases with no gene match: 6. Germline CDR1 ENHRY, CDR2 SYGVKD. This CDR3 has 13 amino acids. CDR3 loop: CAINPGQGFGYTF. The CDR3 DNA reads TGTGCCATCAATCCGGGACAGGGGTTTGGCTACACCTTC.

The J gene is TRBJ2-7, the V gene TRBV29-1; 9 bases are shared with TRBD1. The V gene end was trimmed by 6 bases and the J gene end by 3 bases; junction bases not matched to a gene: 18. Germline CDR1 SQVTM, CDR2 ANQGSEA. The CDR3 loop spans 17 amino acids. The CDR3 is CSVQPGTGITSRYEQYF. CDR3 DNA: TGCAGCGTCCAACCCGGGACAGGGATTACTAGTCGCTACGAGCAGTACTTC.

V usage is TRBV29-1 and J usage is TRBJ2-2; D is perhaps TRBD2 (6 bases). The CDR3 length is 16 residues. The germline gives CDR1 SQVTM, CDR2 ANQGSEA. The V gene lost 2 bases and the J gene lost 6 bases, with 19 bases spanning the gap. The CDR3 DNA reads as TGCAGCGTTGAATCCCCGGGACTCCCTACCCCCGGGGAGCTGTTTTTT. Its protein is CSVESPGLPTPGELFF.

This clonotype appeared a few times. The rearrangement joins TRBV30 to TRBJ1-2, with D hard to call. The V and J ends lost 7 bases and 4 bases respectively, with 7 bases between them. This CDR3 contains 10 residues. The V gene's germline CDR1 is GTSNPN and CDR2 SVGIG (reference sequence). The CDR3 loop is CAFDVYGYTF. CDR3 nucleotide sequence: TGTGCCTTCGACGTCTATGGCTACACCTTC.

The chain carries TRBV20-1 and TRBJ2-5; D possibly corresponds to TRBD2 (6 bases). V lost 3 bases, J lost 4 bases, and 21 bases lay in between. Germline-derived CDR1 and CDR2 are DFQATT and SNEGSKA (reference sequence). The CDR3 runs to 16 residues. The CDR3 protein is CSARVGTPSRGETQYF. The CDR3 nucleotides are TGCAGTGCTAGGGTCGGGACTCCGTCACGGGGAGAGACCCAGTACTTC.